This is a list of T cell receptor beta chains from one sample in a study of response to subunit inactivated influenza vaccine. TCRdb fed the RT-PCR reads into MiXCR, producing one record per CDR3 protein. The sample includes about 240,000 distinct CDR3 sequences, more than 9% of them seen just once. Sequencing was performed on non-naive T cells sorted from PBMCs, taken less than 15 days before vaccination. Receptor source: a man in his fifties or sixties who received an inactivated influenza vaccine. The conserved cysteine and the conserved F or W are not part of the CDR3 here. Clone size is shown for a subset of rows, as once, few, many or a class of expanded clone.

TRBV5-6	TRBJ2-1	many	ASSLLSGSPNEQF
TRBV30	TRBJ2-7	-	AWRGGGTGLYEQY
TRBV12-3/TRBV12-4	TRBJ2-2	many	ASMRRVFTGELF
TRBV4-2	TRBJ2-1	few	ASSQEAYYEQF
TRBV24-1	TRBJ2-4	-	ATSDLQIRIAKNIQY
TRBV24-1	TRBJ2-2	-	ATLFASLGGNTGELF
TRBV19	TRBJ2-1	-	ASSIDLGLTYNEQF
TRBV6-5	TRBJ2-5	-	ASSSPGPVETQY
TRBV30	TRBJ2-7	-	AWALQDYEQY
TRBV29-1	TRBJ2-7	few	SVEEIRGAEQY
TRBV7-9	TRBJ2-1	few	ASSSQGAQYNEQF
TRBV18	TRBJ1-4	few	ASSPAGGRATNEKLF
TRBV2	TRBJ2-5	-	ASSGRTRQETQY
TRBV5-1	TRBJ2-3	few	ASTLSGYDTDTQY
TRBV7-9	TRBJ2-3	many	ASSLQTGGTDTQY
TRBV7-8	TRBJ2-2	-	ATRLARNTGELF
TRBV4-2	TRBJ2-1	few	ASSPGQGASITYNEQF
TRBV7-9	TRBJ2-5	once	ASSADGPGTQY
TRBV29-1	TRBJ2-5	few	SVDWLGAETQY
TRBV24-1	TRBJ2-3	many	ATSDSGLGGTDTQY
TRBV12-3/TRBV12-4	TRBJ1-2	many	ASSLTGGFGYT
TRBV7-3	TRBJ1-1	-	ASSLSPARANTEAF
TRBV4-3	TRBJ2-1	few	ASSQGPSSNEQF
TRBV29-1	TRBJ2-7	many	SVRVRTGETYEQY
TRBV5-1	TRBJ2-1	many	ASSSGTSSTNEQF
TRBV2	TRBJ1-2	-	ASTPMQAIDYGYT
TRBV10-3	TRBJ1-4	-	AISESAGQGSEKLF
TRBV7-9	TRBJ2-1	-	ASSPAGLSYNEHF
TRBV12-3/TRBV12-4	TRBJ2-5	few	ASSDTGPGETQY
TRBV19	TRBJ2-3	-	ASSIQGAVDTQY
TRBV21-1	TRBJ2-7	few	ASSKTSGRTRVEQY
TRBV7-9	TRBJ2-3	many	ASSSQAGRTDTQY
TRBV5-5	TRBJ2-5	few	ASSLRTGQGRETQY
TRBV5-6	TRBJ1-1	-	ASSLLAAKADTEAF
TRBV4-3	TRBJ2-3	few	ASSAKGPSTDTQY
TRBV4-2	TRBJ2-7	few	ASSQEGGRPYVQY
TRBV7-9	TRBJ1-2	-	ASSPPTVNYGYT
TRBV15	TRBJ1-4	many	ATSRDRVGPNEKLF
TRBV5-1	TRBJ2-2	few	ASSSHLTRTSGGTGELF
TRBV30	TRBJ1-1	-	AYRWENTEAF
TRBV12-3/TRBV12-4	TRBJ2-2	many	ASRGSTGDRELF
TRBV4-3	TRBJ2-3	-	ASSQERLLWYTDTQY
TRBV15	TRBJ2-6	few	ATSNTRGLLPSGANVLT
TRBV9	TRBJ1-3	-	ASSVEDSGNTIY
TRBV12-3/TRBV12-4	TRBJ2-6	many	ASSLTGLGGANVLT
TRBV20-1	TRBJ2-4	few	SASGLAGDTKNIQY
TRBV9	TRBJ2-5	-	ASSVDGGTQY
TRBV12-3/TRBV12-4	TRBJ1-2	few	ASSPDGQSNYGYT
TRBV12-3/TRBV12-4	TRBJ1-2	-	ASRPPTEKDS
TRBV10-3	TRBJ2-7	many	AISESRSAGGSYEQY
TRBV13	TRBJ1-1	-	ASSPLWVGNTEAF
TRBV7-2	TRBJ2-5	many	ASSPVGGKQETQY
TRBV27	TRBJ2-1	-	ASSLYRTRGEQF